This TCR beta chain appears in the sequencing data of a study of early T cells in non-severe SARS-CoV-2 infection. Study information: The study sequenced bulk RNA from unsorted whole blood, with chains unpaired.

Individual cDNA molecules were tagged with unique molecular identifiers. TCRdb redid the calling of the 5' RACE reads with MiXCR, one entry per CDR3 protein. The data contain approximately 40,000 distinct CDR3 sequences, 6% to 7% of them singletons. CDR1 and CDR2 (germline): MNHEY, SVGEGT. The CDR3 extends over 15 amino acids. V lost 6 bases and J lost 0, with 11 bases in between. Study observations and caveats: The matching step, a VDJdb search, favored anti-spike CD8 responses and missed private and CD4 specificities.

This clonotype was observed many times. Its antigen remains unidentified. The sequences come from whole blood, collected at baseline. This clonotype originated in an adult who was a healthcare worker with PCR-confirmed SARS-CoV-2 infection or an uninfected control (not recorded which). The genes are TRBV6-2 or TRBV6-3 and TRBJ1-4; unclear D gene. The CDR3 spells CASSKAGPTNEKLFF. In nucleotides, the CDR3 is TGTGCCAGCAGCAAAGCAGGCCCAACTAATGAAAAACTGTTTTTT.